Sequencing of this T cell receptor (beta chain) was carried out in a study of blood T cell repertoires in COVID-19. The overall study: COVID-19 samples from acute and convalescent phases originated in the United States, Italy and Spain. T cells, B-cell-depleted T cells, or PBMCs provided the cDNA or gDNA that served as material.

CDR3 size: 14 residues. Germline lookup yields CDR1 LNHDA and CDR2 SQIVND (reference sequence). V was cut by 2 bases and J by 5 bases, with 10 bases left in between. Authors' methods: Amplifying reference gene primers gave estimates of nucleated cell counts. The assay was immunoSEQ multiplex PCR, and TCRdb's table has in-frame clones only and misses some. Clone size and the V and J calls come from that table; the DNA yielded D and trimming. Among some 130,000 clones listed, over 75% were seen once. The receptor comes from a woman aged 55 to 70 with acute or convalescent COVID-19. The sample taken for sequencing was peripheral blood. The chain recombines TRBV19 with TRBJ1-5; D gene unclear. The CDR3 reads CASSIIQGDQPQHF. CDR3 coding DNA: TGTGCCAGTAGTATAATACAAGGAGATCAGCCCCAGCATTTT. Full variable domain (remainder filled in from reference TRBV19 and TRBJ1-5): DGGITQSPKYLFRKEGQNVTLSCEQNLNHDAMYWYRQDPGQGLRLIYYSQIVNDFQKGDIAEGYSVSREKKESFPLTVTSAQKNPTAFYLCASSIIQGDQPQHFGDGTRLSIL.